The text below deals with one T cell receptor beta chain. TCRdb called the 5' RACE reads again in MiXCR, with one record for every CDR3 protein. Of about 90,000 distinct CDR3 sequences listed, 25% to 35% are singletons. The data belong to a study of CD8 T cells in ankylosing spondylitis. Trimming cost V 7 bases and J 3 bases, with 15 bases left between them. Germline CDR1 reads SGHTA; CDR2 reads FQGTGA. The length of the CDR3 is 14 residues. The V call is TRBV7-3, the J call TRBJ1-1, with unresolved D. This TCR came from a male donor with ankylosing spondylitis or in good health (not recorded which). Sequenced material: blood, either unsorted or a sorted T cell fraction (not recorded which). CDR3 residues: CASTPGVLHTEAFF. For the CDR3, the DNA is TGTGCCAGCACACCTGGGGTCTTACACACTGAAGCTTTCTTT.